This T cell receptor beta chain is from a study of control samples from healthy donors and cancer patients. The CDR3 consists of 14 residues. V lost 0 bases to trimming and J lost 0 bases, with 3 bases between them. The germline V gene encodes CDR1 SGHVS and CDR2 FNYEAQ. The assay was immunoSEQ multiplex PCR, and TCRdb's table has in-frame clones only and misses some. The top ten clones hold approximately 0.7% of a sample with roughly 150,000 clones, 92% of them seen once. The chain uses TRBV7-6 and TRBJ1-5, with D unresolved. This TCR came from a woman under 40 in good health. Sequencing input: blood. CDR3 in DNA: TGTGCCAGCAGCTTAGCGATTAGCAATCAGCCCCAGCATTTT. Encoded protein: CASSLAISNQPQHF.